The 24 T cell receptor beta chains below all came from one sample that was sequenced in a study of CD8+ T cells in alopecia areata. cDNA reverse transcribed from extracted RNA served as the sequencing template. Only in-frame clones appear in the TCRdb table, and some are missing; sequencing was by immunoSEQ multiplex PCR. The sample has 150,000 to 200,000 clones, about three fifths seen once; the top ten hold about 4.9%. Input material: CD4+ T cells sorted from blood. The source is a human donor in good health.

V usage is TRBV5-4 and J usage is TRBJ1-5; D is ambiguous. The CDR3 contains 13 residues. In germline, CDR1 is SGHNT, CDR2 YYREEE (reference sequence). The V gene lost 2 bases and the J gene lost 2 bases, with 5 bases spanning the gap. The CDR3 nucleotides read TGTGCCAGCAGCTTCGAGGGCAATCAGCCCCAGCATTTT. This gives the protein CASSFEGNQPQHF.

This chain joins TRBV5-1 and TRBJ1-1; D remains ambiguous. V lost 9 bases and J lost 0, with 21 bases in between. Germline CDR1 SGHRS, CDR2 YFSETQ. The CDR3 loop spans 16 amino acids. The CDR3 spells CATNLGPGLLNTEAFF. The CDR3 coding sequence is TGCGCCACCAACCTCGGGCCCGGGCTCTTGAACACTGAAGCTTTCTTT.

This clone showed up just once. The CDR3 sequence: CASTLTGGMVEQYF. CDR3 DNA: TGCGCCAGCACCCTGACGGGAGGTATGGTCGAGCAGTACTTC. V gene TRBV5-1 combines with J gene TRBJ2-7, with 7 positions matching TRBD2. The CDR3 is made up of 14 amino acids. Germline CDR1 SGHRS, CDR2 YFSETQ. Germline trimming cut 6 bases from V and 6 bases from J; bases unmatched to any gene: 12.

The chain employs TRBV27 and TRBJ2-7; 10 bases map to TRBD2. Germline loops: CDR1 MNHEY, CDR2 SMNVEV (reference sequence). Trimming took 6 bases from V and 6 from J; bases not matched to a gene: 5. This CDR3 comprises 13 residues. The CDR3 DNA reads TGTGCCAGCAGGGCTAGCGGGAGAAGCGAGCAGTACTTC. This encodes CASRASGRSEQYF.

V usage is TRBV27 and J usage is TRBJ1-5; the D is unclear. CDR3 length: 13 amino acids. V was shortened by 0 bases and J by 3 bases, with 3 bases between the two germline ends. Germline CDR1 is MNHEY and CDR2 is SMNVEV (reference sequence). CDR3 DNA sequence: TGTGCCAGCAGTTTATCGCCCAATCAGCCCCAGCATTTT. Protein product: CASSLSPNQPQHF.

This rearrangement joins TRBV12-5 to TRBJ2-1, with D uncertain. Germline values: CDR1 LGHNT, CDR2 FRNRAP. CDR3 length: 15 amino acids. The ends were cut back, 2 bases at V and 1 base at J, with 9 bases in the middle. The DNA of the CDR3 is TGTGCTAGTGGTTTGAGAGTCAGATCCTACAATGAGCAGTTCTTC. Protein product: CASGLRVRSYNEQFF.

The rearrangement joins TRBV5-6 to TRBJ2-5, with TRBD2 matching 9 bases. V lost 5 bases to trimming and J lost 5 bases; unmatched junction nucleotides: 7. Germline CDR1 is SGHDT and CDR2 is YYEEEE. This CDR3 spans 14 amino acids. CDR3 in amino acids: CASRAGGGGETQYF. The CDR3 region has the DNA TGTGCCAGCAGAGCGGGAGGTGGCGGGGAGACCCAGTACTTC.

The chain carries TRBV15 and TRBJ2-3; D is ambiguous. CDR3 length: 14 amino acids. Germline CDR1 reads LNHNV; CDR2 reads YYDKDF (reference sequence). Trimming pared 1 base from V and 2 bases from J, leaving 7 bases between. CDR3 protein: CATSRGDYTDTQYF. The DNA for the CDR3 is TGTGCCACCAGCAGAGGTGATTACACAGATACGCAGTATTTT.

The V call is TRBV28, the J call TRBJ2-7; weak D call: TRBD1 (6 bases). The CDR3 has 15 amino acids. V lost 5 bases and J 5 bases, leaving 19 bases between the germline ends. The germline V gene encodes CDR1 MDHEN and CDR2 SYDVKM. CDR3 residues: CASSHWTVRGDEQYF. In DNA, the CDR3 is TGTGCCAGCAGTCATTGGACAGTACGGGGCGACGAGCAGTACTTC.

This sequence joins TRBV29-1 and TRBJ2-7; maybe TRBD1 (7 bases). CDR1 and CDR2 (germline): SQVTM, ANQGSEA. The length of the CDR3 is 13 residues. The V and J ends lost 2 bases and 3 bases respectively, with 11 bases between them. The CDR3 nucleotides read TGCAGCGTTGAAAGCCAGGGGGGCTACGAGCAGTACTTC. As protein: CSVESQGGYEQYF.

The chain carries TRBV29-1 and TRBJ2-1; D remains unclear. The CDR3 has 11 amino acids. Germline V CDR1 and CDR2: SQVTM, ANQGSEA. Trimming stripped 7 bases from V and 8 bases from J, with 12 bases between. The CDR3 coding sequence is TGCAGCGCCCAGCCCGGGCATGAGCAGTTCTTC. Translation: CSAQPGHEQFF.

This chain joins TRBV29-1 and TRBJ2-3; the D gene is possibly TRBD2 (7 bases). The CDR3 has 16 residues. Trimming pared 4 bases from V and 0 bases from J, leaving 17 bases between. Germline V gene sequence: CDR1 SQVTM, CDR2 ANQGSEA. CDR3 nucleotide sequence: TGCAGCGTTGCAGGGGCTAGCGGAGGCAGCACAGATACGCAGTATTTT. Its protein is CSVAGASGGSTDTQYF.

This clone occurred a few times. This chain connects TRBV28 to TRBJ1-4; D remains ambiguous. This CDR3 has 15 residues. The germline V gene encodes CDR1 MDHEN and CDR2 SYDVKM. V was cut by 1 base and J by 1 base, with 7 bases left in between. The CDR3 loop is CASSLFTGTNEKLFF. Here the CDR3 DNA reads TGTGCCAGCAGTTTATTCACGGGAACTAATGAAAAACTGTTTTTT.

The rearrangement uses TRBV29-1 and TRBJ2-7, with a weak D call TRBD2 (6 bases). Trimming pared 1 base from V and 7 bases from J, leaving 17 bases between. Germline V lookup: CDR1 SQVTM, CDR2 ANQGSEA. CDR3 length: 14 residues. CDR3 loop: CSVEAGGGTSEQYF. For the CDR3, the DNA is TGCAGCGTTGAAGCTGGGGGAGGAACTTCGGAGCAGTACTTC.

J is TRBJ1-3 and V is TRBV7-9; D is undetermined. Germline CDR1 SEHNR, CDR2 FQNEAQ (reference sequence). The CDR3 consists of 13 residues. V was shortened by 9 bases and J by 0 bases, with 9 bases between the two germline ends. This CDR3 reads CASRAGSGNTIYF. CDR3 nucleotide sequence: TGTGCCAGTCGGGCGGGCTCTGGAAACACCATATATTTT. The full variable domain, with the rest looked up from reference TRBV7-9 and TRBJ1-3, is DTGVSQNPRHKITKRGQNVTFRCDPISEHNRLYWYRQTLGQGPEFLTYFQNEAQLEKSRLLSDRFSAERPKGSFSTLEIQRTEQGDSAMYLCASRAGSGNTIYFGEGSWLTVV.

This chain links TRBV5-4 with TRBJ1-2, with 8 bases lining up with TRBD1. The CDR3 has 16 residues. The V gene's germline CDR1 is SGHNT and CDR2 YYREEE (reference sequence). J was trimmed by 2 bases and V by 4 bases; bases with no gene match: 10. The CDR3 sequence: CASSPSRQGPNYGYTF. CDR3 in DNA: TGTGCCAGCAGCCCATCCCGACAGGGGCCGAACTATGGCTACACCTTC.

CDR3 residues: CSVKRGNEQYF. CDR3 bases: TGCAGCGTCAAAAGAGGCAACGAGCAGTACTTC. The chain employs TRBV29-1 and TRBJ2-7; D remains unclear. The CDR3 covers 11 residues. CDR1 and CDR2 (germline): SQVTM, ANQGSEA. The V end was cut by 6 bases, the J end by 5 bases, with 11 bases between.

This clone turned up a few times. CDR3 protein: CASRGQGVETQYF. The CDR3 region has the DNA TGTGCCAGCAGAGGACAGGGGGTAGAGACCCAGTACTTC. J is TRBJ2-5 and V is TRBV2; 10 positions agree with TRBD1. This CDR3 is 13 amino acids long. J gave up 4 bases and V 6 bases, and 2 bases lay outside the gene matches. CDR1 and CDR2 from the germline V gene are SNHLY and FYNNEI.

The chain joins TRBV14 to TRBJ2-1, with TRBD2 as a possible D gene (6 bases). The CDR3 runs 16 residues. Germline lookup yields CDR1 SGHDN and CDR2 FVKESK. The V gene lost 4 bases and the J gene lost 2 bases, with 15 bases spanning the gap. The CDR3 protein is CASSPRRGVTYNEQFF. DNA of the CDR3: TGTGCCAGCAGCCCCCGGAGGGGCGTCACCTACAATGAGCAGTTCTTC.

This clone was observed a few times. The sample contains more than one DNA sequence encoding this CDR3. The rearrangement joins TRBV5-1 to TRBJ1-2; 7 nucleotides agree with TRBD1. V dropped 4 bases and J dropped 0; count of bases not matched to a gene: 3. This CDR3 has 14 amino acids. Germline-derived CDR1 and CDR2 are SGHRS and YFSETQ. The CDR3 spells CASSVGTANYGYTF. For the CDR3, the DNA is TGCGCCAGCAGCGTCGGGACAGCTAACTATGGCTACACCTTC.

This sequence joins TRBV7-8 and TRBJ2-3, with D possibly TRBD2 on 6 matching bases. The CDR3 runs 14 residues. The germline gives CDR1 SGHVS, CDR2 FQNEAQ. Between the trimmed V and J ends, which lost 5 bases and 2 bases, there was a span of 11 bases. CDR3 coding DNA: TGTGCCAGCAGCCGTCGGGACTTCACAGATACGCAGTATTTT. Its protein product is CASSRRDFTDTQYF.

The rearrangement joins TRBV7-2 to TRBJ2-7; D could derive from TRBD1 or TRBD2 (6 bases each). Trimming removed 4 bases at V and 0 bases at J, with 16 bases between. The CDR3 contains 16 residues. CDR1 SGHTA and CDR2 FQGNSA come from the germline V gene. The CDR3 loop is CASSYRGGRSSYEQYF. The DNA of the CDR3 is TGTGCCAGCAGCTATAGAGGGGGGAGAAGCTCCTACGAGCAGTACTTC.

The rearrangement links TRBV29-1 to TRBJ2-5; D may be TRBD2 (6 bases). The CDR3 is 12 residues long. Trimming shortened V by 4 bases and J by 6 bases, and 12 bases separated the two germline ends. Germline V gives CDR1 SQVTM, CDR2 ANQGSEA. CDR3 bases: TGCAGCGTTGTTCCGGGGGAAAAGACCCAGTACTTC. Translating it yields CSVVPGEKTQYF.

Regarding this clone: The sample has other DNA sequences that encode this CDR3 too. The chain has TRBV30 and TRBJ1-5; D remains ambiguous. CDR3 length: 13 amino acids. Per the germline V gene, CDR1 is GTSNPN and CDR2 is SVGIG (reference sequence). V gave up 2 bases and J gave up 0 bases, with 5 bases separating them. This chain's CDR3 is CAWSLGSNQPQHF. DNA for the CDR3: TGTGCCTGGAGTTTGGGTAGCAATCAGCCCCAGCATTTT. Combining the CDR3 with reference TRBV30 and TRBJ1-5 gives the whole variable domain SQTIHQWPATLVQPVGSPLSLECTVEGTSNPNLYWYRQAAGRGLQLLFYSVGIGQISSEVPQNLSASRPQDRQFILSSKKLLLSDSGFYLCAWSLGSNQPQHFGDGTRLSIL.